This is a list of T cell receptor beta chains from one sample in a study of human T cells and chemical hapten exposure. TCRdb passed the RACE reads through MiXCR, listing each CDR3 protein once. The sample has around 300,000 distinct CDR3 sequences, around 6.9% seen once; the top ten hold 7.5% to 9%. This specimen was whole blood, taken in connection with sensitization to the hapten diphenylcyclopropenone (DPC). These TCRs come from a woman aged 18-30 years with alopecia areata. Some clones in this sample may be carry-over from other donors' samples. Both conserved end residues are part of each CDR3. Each record gives: V gene, D gene, J gene, clone size, CDR3 protein, CDR3 DNA. The D gene is left open where the match is weak. The size entry is marked missing in some rows and otherwise reads once, few, many or a size class.

v_call: TRBV6-2/TRBV6-3
d_call: TRBD2
j_call: TRBJ2-1
clone_size: few
cdr3_aa: CASYSGGADEQFF
cdr3_nt: TGTGCCAGCTACAGCGGGGGGGCTGATGAGCAGTTCTTC

v_call: TRBV20-1
d_call: NA
j_call: TRBJ2-3
clone_size: many
cdr3_aa: CSADGRERDTQYF
cdr3_nt: TGCAGTGCTGACGGCAGGGAGAGAGATACGCAGTATTTT

v_call: TRBV12-3/TRBV12-4
d_call: NA
j_call: TRBJ1-1
clone_size: NA
cdr3_aa: CASSPSTTDTGAFF
cdr3_nt: TGTGCCAGCAGTCCCTCAACCACGGACACCGGCGCTTTCTTT

v_call: TRBV6-6
d_call: TRBD1
j_call: TRBJ2-7
clone_size: many
cdr3_aa: CASSVTPGQAYEQYF
cdr3_nt: TGTGCCAGCTCAGTTACCCCGGGACAGGCCTACGAGCAGTACTTC

v_call: TRBV6-6
d_call: NA
j_call: TRBJ2-1
clone_size: few
cdr3_aa: CASILSGDNEQFF
cdr3_nt: TGTGCCAGCATTTTATCAGGGGACAATGAGCAGTTCTTC

v_call: TRBV9
d_call: NA
j_call: TRBJ2-2
clone_size: few
cdr3_aa: CASSVFLASNTGELFF
cdr3_nt: TGTGCCAGCAGCGTATTCCTCGCAAGTAACACCGGGGAGCTGTTTTTT

v_call: TRBV5-4
d_call: NA
j_call: TRBJ1-4
clone_size: few
cdr3_aa: CASSREVEEKLFF
cdr3_nt: TGTGCCAGCAGCAGGGAGGTTGAAGAAAAACTGTTTTTT

v_call: TRBV27
d_call: NA
j_call: TRBJ2-2
clone_size: many
cdr3_aa: CASSLSLSANTGELFF
cdr3_nt: TGTGCCAGCAGTTTAAGCTTATCGGCAAACACCGGGGAGCTGTTTTTT

v_call: TRBV7-2
d_call: TRBD1
j_call: TRBJ1-2
clone_size: few
cdr3_aa: CASSLSPIRRQGASYGYTF
cdr3_nt: TGTGCCAGCAGCTTAAGCCCAATCAGAAGACAGGGGGCGAGCTATGGCTACACCTTC

v_call: TRBV27
d_call: TRBD1
j_call: TRBJ2-2
clone_size: NA
cdr3_aa: CASSARGRWDTGELFF
cdr3_nt: TGTGCCAGCAGTGCCAGGGGGCGTTGGGACACCGGGGAGCTGTTTTTT

v_call: TRBV10-3
d_call: TRBD1
j_call: TRBJ2-3
clone_size: NA
cdr3_aa: CAISEGTGTGATDTQYF
cdr3_nt: TGTGCCATCAGTGAGGGAACCGGGACAGGGGCCACAGATACGCAGTATTTT

v_call: TRBV7-7
d_call: TRBD1
j_call: TRBJ2-2
clone_size: few
cdr3_aa: CASSPRTGAGELFF
cdr3_nt: TGTGCTAGCAGCCCAAGGACAGGGGCCGGGGAGCTGTTTTTT

v_call: TRBV15
d_call: TRBD1
j_call: TRBJ1-6
clone_size: NA
cdr3_aa: CATSRRTGGSSPLHF
cdr3_nt: TGTGCCACCAGCAGGAGGACAGGGGGAAGTTCACCCCTCCACTTT

v_call: TRBV5-1
d_call: NA
j_call: TRBJ2-5
clone_size: many
cdr3_aa: CASSLAGALARKTQYF
cdr3_nt: TGCGCCAGCAGCTTGGCGGGTGCACTGGCACGTAAGACCCAGTACTTC

v_call: TRBV5-1
d_call: NA
j_call: TRBJ1-1
clone_size: few
cdr3_aa: CASSWGPGGSAEAFF
cdr3_nt: TGCGCCAGCAGCTGGGGGCCGGGGGGTAGTGCTGAAGCTTTCTTT

v_call: TRBV6-5
d_call: NA
j_call: TRBJ1-1
clone_size: many
cdr3_aa: CASSSGTEAFF
cdr3_nt: TGTGCCAGCAGCTCCGGCACTGAAGCTTTCTTT

v_call: TRBV9
d_call: NA
j_call: TRBJ2-3
clone_size: many
cdr3_aa: CASSRGKLSITDTQYF
cdr3_nt: TGTGCCAGCAGCCGAGGGAAGCTCAGCATCACAGATACGCAGTATTTT

v_call: TRBV6-2/TRBV6-3
d_call: NA
j_call: TRBJ2-1
clone_size: few
cdr3_aa: CASSYPRGDNNEQFF
cdr3_nt: TGTGCCAGCAGTTATCCTAGGGGAGACAACAATGAGCAGTTCTTC

v_call: TRBV6-2/TRBV6-3
d_call: NA
j_call: TRBJ1-1
clone_size: many
cdr3_aa: CASSYRNTEAFF
cdr3_nt: TGTGCCAGCAGTTATCGGAACACTGAAGCTTTCTTT

v_call: TRBV4-3
d_call: TRBD1
j_call: TRBJ2-3
clone_size: few
cdr3_aa: CASSRSDRGFTDTQYF
cdr3_nt: TGCGCCAGCAGCCGCTCTGACAGGGGGTTCACAGATACGCAGTATTTT

v_call: TRBV12-3/TRBV12-4
d_call: NA
j_call: TRBJ2-1
clone_size: many
cdr3_aa: CASSFSQGSYNEQFF
cdr3_nt: TGTGCCAGCAGCTTCTCACAGGGCTCCTACAATGAGCAGTTCTTC

v_call: TRBV3-1
d_call: NA
j_call: TRBJ2-7
clone_size: NA
cdr3_aa: CASSSFGVGEQYF
cdr3_nt: TGTGCCAGCAGCTCCTTCGGGGTCGGCGAGCAGTACTTC

v_call: TRBV27
d_call: NA
j_call: TRBJ1-1
clone_size: few
cdr3_aa: CASSLSGRGFSTEAFF
cdr3_nt: TGTGCCAGCAGTTTATCCGGCAGGGGTTTTAGCACTGAAGCTTTCTTT

v_call: TRBV12-3/TRBV12-4
d_call: NA
j_call: TRBJ1-4
clone_size: few
cdr3_aa: CASSFSMGEEKLFF
cdr3_nt: TGTGCCAGCAGTTTTAGTATGGGGGAAGAAAAACTGTTTTTT

v_call: TRBV12-3/TRBV12-4
d_call: NA
j_call: TRBJ2-5
clone_size: NA
cdr3_aa: CASSLERVETQYF
cdr3_nt: TGTGCCAGCAGTTTGGAGCGGGTAGAGACCCAGTACTTC

v_call: TRBV6-5
d_call: TRBD1
j_call: TRBJ1-1
clone_size: few
cdr3_aa: CASRKTGVTEAFF
cdr3_nt: TGTGCCAGCCGCAAAACAGGGGTTACTGAAGCTTTCTTT

v_call: TRBV13
d_call: NA
j_call: TRBJ2-7
clone_size: NA
cdr3_aa: CASSPVGVTYEQYF
cdr3_nt: TGTGCCAGCAGCCCCGTTGGAGTAACCTACGAGCAGTACTTC

v_call: TRBV5-6
d_call: NA
j_call: TRBJ1-6
clone_size: NA
cdr3_aa: CASSHRQNSPLHF
cdr3_nt: TGTGCCAGCAGCCATAGACAGAATTCACCCCTCCACTTT

v_call: TRBV6-1
d_call: TRBD1
j_call: TRBJ1-2
clone_size: NA
cdr3_aa: CASSEDRHIYGYTF
cdr3_nt: TGTGCCAGCAGTGAGGACAGGCATATCTATGGCTACACCTTC

v_call: TRBV12-3/TRBV12-4
d_call: TRBD1
j_call: TRBJ2-7
clone_size: many
cdr3_aa: CASSLTGGYEQYF
cdr3_nt: TGTGCCAGCAGCTTGACAGGGGGCTACGAGCAGTACTTC

v_call: TRBV6-5
d_call: NA
j_call: TRBJ2-4
clone_size: many
cdr3_aa: CASSYRRGYGKNIQYF
cdr3_nt: TGTGCCAGCAGTTATAGGAGGGGTTATGGCAAAAACATTCAGTACTTC

v_call: TRBV12-5
d_call: NA
j_call: TRBJ2-1
clone_size: many
cdr3_aa: CASGLDAPPPGFF
cdr3_nt: TGTGCTAGTGGTTTGGATGCCCCCCCCCCAGGGTTCTTC

v_call: TRBV6-1
d_call: TRBD1
j_call: TRBJ1-2
clone_size: few
cdr3_aa: CASSGTGGSYGYTF
cdr3_nt: TGTGCCAGCAGCGGGACAGGGGGCTCCTATGGCTACACCTTC

v_call: TRBV12-5
d_call: TRBD1
j_call: TRBJ1-1
clone_size: NA
cdr3_aa: CASGLGQGTEDEAFF
cdr3_nt: TGTGCTAGTGGTTTGGGACAGGGGACGGAAGATGAAGCTTTCTTT

v_call: TRBV5-1
d_call: TRBD1
j_call: TRBJ1-2
clone_size: NA
cdr3_aa: CASSLGTDTYGYTF
cdr3_nt: TGCGCCAGCAGTCTAGGGACAGATACCTATGGCTACACCTTC

v_call: TRBV20-1
d_call: NA
j_call: TRBJ2-1
clone_size: many
cdr3_aa: CSARRTSSYNEQFF
cdr3_nt: TGCAGTGCCCGACGGACCAGCTCCTACAATGAGCAGTTCTTC

v_call: TRBV27
d_call: NA
j_call: TRBJ1-5
clone_size: many
cdr3_aa: CASSPTRYPNQPQHF
cdr3_nt: TGTGCCAGCAGTCCGACCCGTTACCCCAATCAGCCCCAGCATTTT

v_call: TRBV27
d_call: NA
j_call: TRBJ1-1
clone_size: NA
cdr3_aa: CASSFISGRGTEAFF
cdr3_nt: TGTGCCAGCAGTTTCATCTCAGGGCGAGGGACTGAAGCTTTCTTT

v_call: TRBV27
d_call: TRBD2
j_call: TRBJ2-5
clone_size: NA
cdr3_aa: CATPGLAGGSETQYF
cdr3_nt: TGTGCAACACCGGGACTAGCGGGGGGATCAGAGACCCAGTACTTC

v_call: TRBV27
d_call: TRBD2
j_call: TRBJ2-2
clone_size: many
cdr3_aa: CASSLPSSGGGFTGELFF
cdr3_nt: TGTGCCAGCAGTTTACCCTCCAGCGGGGGGGGATTCACCGGGGAGCTGTTTTTT

v_call: TRBV29-1
d_call: NA
j_call: TRBJ2-7
clone_size: medium-sized
cdr3_aa: CSVVAYEQYF
cdr3_nt: TGCAGCGTTGTAGCCTACGAGCAGTACTTC

v_call: TRBV19
d_call: NA
j_call: TRBJ2-3
clone_size: NA
cdr3_aa: CASGPGLSTDTQYF
cdr3_nt: TGTGCCAGTGGGCCGGGACTGAGCACAGATACGCAGTATTTT

v_call: TRBV12-5
d_call: NA
j_call: TRBJ2-3
clone_size: many
cdr3_aa: CASGSSPSSGEDTQYF
cdr3_nt: TGTGCTAGTGGCTCCTCCCCATCATCGGGGGAAGATACGCAGTATTTT

v_call: TRBV20-1
d_call: NA
j_call: TRBJ1-5
clone_size: NA
cdr3_aa: CSARDDDRRYQPQHF
cdr3_nt: TGCAGTGCTAGAGATGATGACAGGCGATATCAGCCCCAGCATTTT

v_call: TRBV6-2/TRBV6-3
d_call: NA
j_call: TRBJ1-1
clone_size: NA
cdr3_aa: CASSYSSRSATEAFF
cdr3_nt: TGTGCCAGCAGTTACTCAAGCCGGAGTGCAACTGAAGCTTTCTTT

v_call: TRBV7-6
d_call: NA
j_call: TRBJ1-2
clone_size: many
cdr3_aa: CASSFPGGYGYTF
cdr3_nt: TGTGCCAGCAGCTTTCCGGGTGGCTATGGCTACACCTTC

v_call: TRBV10-3
d_call: TRBD1
j_call: TRBJ2-1
clone_size: few
cdr3_aa: CAISESWYRGNYNEQFF
cdr3_nt: TGTGCCATCAGTGAGTCGTGGTACAGGGGAAATTACAATGAGCAGTTCTTC

v_call: TRBV7-2
d_call: TRBD1
j_call: TRBJ1-1
clone_size: NA
cdr3_aa: CASSWVGQDTEAFF
cdr3_nt: TGTGCCAGCAGCTGGGTAGGACAGGACACTGAAGCTTTCTTT

v_call: TRBV12-3/TRBV12-4
d_call: NA
j_call: TRBJ1-5
clone_size: NA
cdr3_aa: CASSPGAHSNQPQHF
cdr3_nt: TGTGCCAGCAGTCCCGGGGCCCATAGCAATCAGCCCCAGCATTTT

v_call: TRBV20-1
d_call: TRBD2
j_call: TRBJ2-3
clone_size: NA
cdr3_aa: CSTSGALTSTDTQYF
cdr3_nt: TGCAGTACGAGCGGGGCCTTAACTAGCACAGATACGCAGTATTTT

v_call: TRBV3-1
d_call: NA
j_call: TRBJ1-2
clone_size: few
cdr3_aa: CASSGQPYYGYTF
cdr3_nt: TGTGCCAGCAGCGGACAGCCGTACTATGGCTACACCTTC

v_call: TRBV18
d_call: NA
j_call: TRBJ1-1
clone_size: NA
cdr3_aa: CASSPRESTEAFF
cdr3_nt: TGTGCCAGCTCACCAAGGGAGTCGACTGAAGCTTTCTTT